The source of this T cell receptor beta chain is a study of T cell changes during pregnancy in multiple sclerosis. This CDR3 comprises 16 residues. V shed 3 bases, J shed 4 bases, and the junction held 10 bases outside the gene matches. From germline, CDR1 is SGHNT and CDR2 YYREEE (reference sequence). Method: immunoSEQ multiplex PCR; TCRdb's copy keeps in-frame clones and lacks some. The data hold roughly 84,000 clones, with over 85% observed a single time. Material: peripheral blood, obtained in the third trimester of pregnancy. This sequence joins TRBV5-4 and TRBJ2-1; 7 positions agree with TRBD1. The receptor comes from a female donor in good health, enrolled as a control in a pregnancy study. The CDR3: CASSSSDRVVYNEQFF. The CDR3 DNA follows: TGTGCCAGCAGCTCCTCCGACAGGGTCGTGTACAATGAGCAGTTCTTC.